This entry lists 21 T cell receptor beta chains sequenced from one sample in a study of CD8 T cells in ankylosing spondylitis. Study-wide results and limits: Blood of patients with ankylosing spondylitis appeared to be characterized by a TCR beta motif of eight or nine highly homologous variants.

The antigens these receptors bind are not known. TCRdb passed the 5' RACE reads through MiXCR, listing each CDR3 protein once. Counted here are a few hundred thousand distinct CDR3 sequences, around 20% occurring once; the ten biggest clones make up roughly a sixth. The sample comprised blood, either unsorted or a sorted T cell fraction (not recorded which). Receptors were obtained from a male donor with ankylosing spondylitis.

The V and J genes are TRBV12-3 or TRBV12-4 and TRBJ2-2, with D uncertain. The CDR3 consists of 14 residues. Trimming took off 4 bases at V and 7 bases at J, with 13 bases between the two ends. The CDR3 sequence is CASSSGFVFGELFF. DNA of the CDR3: TGTGCCAGCAGTTCGGGCTTCGTCTTCGGGGAGCTGTTTTTT.

This clonotype has only a few counts. The chain employs TRBV3-1 and TRBJ2-5, with 9 bases that match TRBD1. This CDR3 has 15 amino acids. Germline V gene sequence: CDR1 LGHDT, CDR2 YNNKEL (reference sequence). V shed 0 bases and J 7 bases; nucleotides not matched to a gene: 6. CDR3 residues: CASSQDTGQGVTQYF. CDR3 DNA: TGTGCCAGCAGCCAAGACACGGGACAGGGTGTGACCCAGTACTTC.

There are a few counts of this clonotype. The chain links TRBV5-1 to TRBJ2-1; maybe TRBD2 (6 bases). V lost 4 bases and J 5 bases, leaving 13 bases between the germline ends. This CDR3 is built from 14 residues. Germline loops: CDR1 SGHRS, CDR2 YFSETQ. The CDR3, as DNA: TGCGCCAGCAGCATGGCTAGCGCTCACAATGAGCAGTTCTTC. Amino acid sequence: CASSMASAHNEQFF.

This rearrangement joins TRBV14 to TRBJ1-1, with D unresolved. Germline assignment: CDR1 SGHDN and CDR2 FVKESK. The CDR3 loop spans 14 amino acids. V gave up 3 bases and J gave up 5 bases, with 13 bases separating them. The CDR3 region is CASSQGWAVTEAFF. The CDR3 nucleotides read TGTGCCAGCAGCCAGGGGTGGGCAGTTACTGAAGCTTTCTTT.

V is TRBV15 and J is TRBJ2-1; TRBD2 is a possible D gene (5 bases). V was cut by 3 bases and J by 0 bases, with 9 bases left in between. The germline gives CDR1 LNHNV, CDR2 YYDKDF (reference sequence). The CDR3 runs to 15 residues. The CDR3, as DNA: TGTGCCACCAGCAGGAGCGGCAGCTCCTACAATGAGCAGTTCTTC. Translation gives CATSRSGSSYNEQFF.

This rearrangement joins TRBV7-6 to TRBJ1-1; no clear D. The CDR3 extends over 17 amino acids. Trimming took off 2 bases at V and 6 bases at J, with 22 bases between the two ends. Germline CDR1 is SGHVS and CDR2 is FNYEAQ. Here the CDR3 DNA reads TGTGCCAGCAGCTTATCGCCGTCCGGAACACTGCTGTCTGAAGCTTTCTTT. This gives the protein CASSLSPSGTLLSEAFF.

The V call is TRBV7-9, the J call TRBJ2-5; D is unresolved. Germline V gene sequence: CDR1 SEHNR, CDR2 FQNEAQ (reference sequence). Trimming took off 1 base at V and 5 bases at J, with 8 bases between the two ends. This CDR3 comprises 13 residues. The CDR3 DNA is TGTGCCAGCAGCTTAGGCAGTGCGGAGACCCAGTACTTC. It specifies CASSLGSAETQYF. Complete variable domain (other parts from reference TRBV7-9 and TRBJ2-5): DTGVSQNPRHKITKRGQNVTFRCDPISEHNRLYWYRQTLGQGPEFLTYFQNEAQLEKSRLLSDRFSAERPKGSFSTLEIQRTEQGDSAMYLCASSLGSAETQYFGPGTRLLVL.

This chain uses TRBV19 with TRBJ1-5; 9 positions agree with TRBD1. Per the germline V gene, CDR1 is LNHDA and CDR2 is SQIVND (reference sequence). The trim removed 6 bases at V and 6 bases at J, leaving 9 bases unmatched. CDR3 length equals 15 residues. The CDR3 bases are TGTGCCAGTAGCCCCGGGACAGGGAGTAGTCAGCCCCAGCATTTT. It codes for CASSPGTGSSQPQHF.

This clonotype was counted at least ten times. This sequence joins TRBV20-1 and TRBJ2-5; the D is unclear. Germline V lookup: CDR1 DFQATT, CDR2 SNEGSKA (reference sequence). Between the trimmed V and J ends, which lost 6 bases and 1 base, there was a span of 6 bases. CDR3 size: 11 residues. Here the CDR3 reads CSAQFQETQYF. DNA for the CDR3: TGCAGTGCGCAGTTCCAAGAGACCCAGTACTTC.

The chain joins TRBV5-1 to TRBJ1-2; tentatively, D is TRBD1 (6 bases). The V gene's germline CDR1 is SGHRS and CDR2 YFSETQ. The CDR3 consists of 18 residues. Trimming left V 0 bases short and J 1 base short, with 19 bases between. The CDR3: CASSLDLDRFALNYGYTF. In nucleotides, the CDR3 is TGCGCCAGCAGCTTGGACTTAGACAGGTTCGCTCTTAACTATGGCTACACCTTC. Full variable domain (outside the CDR3, taken from reference TRBV5-1 and TRBJ1-2): KAGVTQTPRYLIKTRGQQVTLSCSPISGHRSVSWYQQTPGQGLQFLFEYFSETQRNKGNFPGRFSGRQFSNSRSEMNVSTLELGDSALYLCASSLDLDRFALNYGYTFGSGTRLTVV.

Only a few counts were recorded for this clonotype. The chain has TRBV27 and TRBJ2-1; TRBD2 agrees at 7 bases. Germline V CDR1 and CDR2: MNHEY, SMNVEV (reference sequence). V dropped 6 bases and J dropped 0; count of bases not matched to a gene: 14. The CDR3 length is 18 residues. The CDR3 sequence is CASRTGTTILTSYNEQFF. Here the CDR3 DNA reads TGTGCCAGCAGGACCGGGACTACAATACTTACCTCCTACAATGAGCAGTTCTTC.

This sequence joins TRBV20-1 and TRBJ2-1; D is ambiguous. This CDR3 spans 12 amino acids. The germline CDR1 and CDR2 sequences are DFQATT and SNEGSKA (reference sequence). The V gene lost 0 bases and the J gene lost 6 bases, with 6 bases spanning the gap. CDR3 in amino acids: CSARELSNEQFF. The CDR3 DNA reads TGCAGTGCTAGAGAGTTGTCCAATGAGCAGTTCTTC.

This clonotype is a singleton in its sample. The J gene is TRBJ2-1, the V gene TRBV7-8; D unresolved. This CDR3 comprises 16 residues. Looked up from germline, CDR1 is SGHVS and CDR2 is FQNEAQ. Trimming stripped 5 bases from V and 4 bases from J, with 18 bases between. The CDR3 DNA reads TGTGCCAGCAGCCACGGCTGGAAGGGCCGGTACAATGAGCAGTTCTTC. It is translated as CASSHGWKGRYNEQFF.

This clonotype was seen more than once but under ten times. The chain carries TRBV5-1 and TRBJ2-1, with D maybe TRBD1 (6 bases). V dropped 0 bases and J dropped 7 bases, with 17 bases sitting between them. Germline V gene sequence: CDR1 SGHRS, CDR2 YFSETQ. This CDR3 contains 16 residues. The CDR3 loop reads CASSLVYRGTTNEQFF. DNA for the CDR3: TGCGCCAGCAGCTTGGTTTATCGTGGGACAACGAATGAGCAGTTCTTC.

This clonotype was counted a few times. The V and J genes are TRBV29-1 and TRBJ2-5; D assignment may be TRBD1 or TRBD2 (5 bases each). Germline CDR1 reads SQVTM; CDR2 reads ANQGSEA. The V end lost 3 bases, the J end lost 2 bases, and 10 bases lay between the germline ends. CDR3 length equals 13 residues. CDR3 coding DNA: TGCAGCGTTGAGGTCGGGGCGCAAGAGACCCAGTACTTC. Its translation is CSVEVGAQETQYF.

This clonotype has a count of ten or more. The rearrangement joins TRBV5-1 to TRBJ1-3; the D is unclear. Per the germline V gene, CDR1 is SGHRS and CDR2 is YFSETQ. The CDR3 runs 15 residues. Deletions cut 4 bases from V and 4 bases from J, with 15 bases between. CDR3 bases: TGCGCCAGCAGCGTTGCCGGGGTTGGCGGAAACACCATATATTTT. Protein product: CASSVAGVGGNTIYF.

This clonotype has a handful of counts. The chain uses TRBV20-1 and TRBJ2-5; 11 nucleotides line up with TRBD1. The CDR3 contains 15 residues. Germline V CDR1 and CDR2: DFQATT, SNEGSKA (reference sequence). V shed 4 bases and J 5 bases; nucleotides not matched to a gene: 9. The CDR3 DNA follows: TGCAGTGCTAACCCCGGGACAGGGGGTTCGGAGACCCAGTACTTC. Protein product: CSANPGTGGSETQYF.

This clonotype occurred a few times. An end of the junction differs from the germline gene, which may be a read error. This chain connects TRBV2 to TRBJ2-7; 7 bases map to TRBD1. CDR3 length equals 12 residues. Germline CDR1 is SNHLY and CDR2 is FYNNEI. As DNA, the CDR3 is TGTGCCAGCAGTGTGCTTGGGACAGCCTTACACTTC. Encoded protein: CASSVLGTALHF. Full variable domain (outside the CDR3, taken from reference TRBV2 and TRBJ2-7): EPEVTQTPSHQVTQMGQEVILRCVPISNHLYFYWYRQILGQKVEFLVSFYNNEISEKSEIFDDQFSVERPDGSNFTLKIRSTKLEDSAMYFCASSVLGTALHFGPGTRLTVT.

This chain connects TRBV6-2 or TRBV6-3 to TRBJ1-4, with D tentatively TRBD1 (5 bases). Trimming pared 2 bases from V and 8 bases from J, leaving 12 bases between. Germline CDR1 is MNHEY and CDR2 is SVGEGT. CDR3 length equals 14 residues. CDR3 loop: CASSYGTSDEKLFF. The CDR3 DNA sequence: TGTGCCAGCAGTTACGGGACGTCGGACGAAAAACTGTTTTTT.

This clonotype was seen only a few times. This chain joins TRBV6-2 or TRBV6-3 and TRBJ2-1; no firm D call. The CDR3 loop spans 12 amino acids. V shed 4 bases and J shed 6 bases, with 7 bases lying between them. Germline V lookup: CDR1 MNHEY, CDR2 SVGEGT. This CDR3 is CASSSWFNEQFF. In nucleotides, the CDR3 is TGTGCCAGCAGTTCTTGGTTCAATGAGCAGTTCTTC.

CDR3 DNA: TGTGCCAGCAGCCACACGCTAGCGGGAGCGACCTACGAGCAGTACTTC. Amino acids: CASSHTLAGATYEQYF. The chain carries TRBV4-2 and TRBJ2-7; TRBD2 agrees at 10 bases. The J segment lost 2 bases and the V segment lost 3 bases, leaving 7 bases of the junction unmatched. CDR3 length equals 16 residues. The germline CDR1 and CDR2 sequences are LGHNA and YNFKEQ.